This T cell receptor (beta chain) was recovered during a study of chemoradiotherapy in HPV16-positive cancers. Study summary: Functional T-cell assays on a couple of HPV16-positive patients' cells defined candidate HPV-specific clones and common TCR motifs.

Over chemoradiotherapy, repertoires were sampled more than once. The ends lost 5 bases at V and 4 bases at J; junction bases unmatched: 4. The CDR3 length is 13 residues. CDR1 is SGHVS, CDR2 FQNEAQ, per germline. Study-level findings and limits: Non-HPV-specific T cells did not expand in tumors during treatment, whereas candidate HPV-specific clones and E7-related motifs did. Only a couple of HPV16-positive patients supplied the functional HPV-specificity definition.

This clone was found once. The antigen is undetermined. The data were produced by immunoSEQ multiplex PCR, yet TCRdb's version contains in-frame clones alone and is incomplete. Of 20,000 to 25,000 clones listed, roughly 90% were seen once; the top ten hold less than 6%. This TCR was sampled from a human donor with HPV-associated anogenital cancer. The sequencing here drew on blood, taken from a patient who underwent chemoradiotherapy. The rearrangement uses TRBV7-8 and TRBJ1-2; TRBD1 aligns across 7 bases. As DNA, the CDR3 is TGTGCCAGCAGCCAACAGGGGATCTATGGCTACACCTTC. This codes for CASSQQGIYGYTF.